One TCR beta chain is described in this entry. The antigen is not known. This specimen belongs to a study of cytomegalovirus exposure and HLA in healthy donors. Study results and caveats: A link between a missense DCLRE1C variant and TCR beta V- and J-gene trimming emerged from a later analysis. In a later analysis, common viral pathogens appeared linked to several of the most significant clusters.

CDR1 and CDR2 from the germline V gene are SGHRS and YFSETQ. The ends lost 4 bases at V and 0 bases at J; junction bases unmatched: 6. The length of the CDR3 is 16 residues. The PCR ran on 60 Vbeta and 13 Jbeta primers. In the study's own analysis: There were some 87 million unique TCR beta chains by a later count, and about 12 million of them were shared. The protocol was immunoSEQ multiplex PCR, while the TCRdb copy is restricted to in-frame clones and leaves out a portion. V and J calls plus clone size are reproduced from that table; the DNA served to infer D and trimming. The profile shows roughly 97,000 clones, 60% to 80% of them singletons.

V gene TRBV5-1 combines with J gene TRBJ1-4, with 7 bases fitting TRBD1. Specimen: PBMCs. The sequence came from a man in his sixties in good health and CMV-seropositive. The CDR3 here is CASSPGQNATNEKLFF. As DNA, the CDR3 is TGCGCCAGCAGCCCGGGACAGAATGCAACTAATGAAAAACTGTTTTTT.